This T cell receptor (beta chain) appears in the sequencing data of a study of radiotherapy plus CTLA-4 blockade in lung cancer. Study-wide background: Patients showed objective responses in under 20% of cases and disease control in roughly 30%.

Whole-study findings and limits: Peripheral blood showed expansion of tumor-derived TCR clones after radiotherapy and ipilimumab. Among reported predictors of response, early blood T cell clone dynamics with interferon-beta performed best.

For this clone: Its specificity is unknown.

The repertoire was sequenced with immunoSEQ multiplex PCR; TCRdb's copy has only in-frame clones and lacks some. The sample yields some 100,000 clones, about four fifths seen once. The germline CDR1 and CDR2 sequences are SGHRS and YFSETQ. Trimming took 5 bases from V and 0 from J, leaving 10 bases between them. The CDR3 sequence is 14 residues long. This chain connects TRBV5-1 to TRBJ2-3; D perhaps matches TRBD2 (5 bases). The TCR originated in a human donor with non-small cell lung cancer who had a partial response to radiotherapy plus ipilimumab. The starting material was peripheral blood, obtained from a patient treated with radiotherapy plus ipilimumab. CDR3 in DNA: TGCGCCAGCAGTTACGGGGTGAGCACAGATACGCAGTATTTT. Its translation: CASSYGVSTDTQYF.